This TCR beta chain was observed in a study of neurological immune-mediated disorders. This clonotype was found a few times. Its matching antigen is unknown. Findings and limits, study-wide: There was no clinical or MRI feature that was associated with the multiple sclerosis repertoire cluster.

The cDNA was generated by 5'RACE with 10-nucleotide random UMIs. TCRdb called the 5' RACE reads again in MiXCR, with one record for every CDR3 protein. The repertoire consists of tens of thousands of distinct CDR3 sequences, with roughly 5.6% occurring once and the leading ten covering 5.6%. Losses at the gene ends were 6 bases for V and 6 bases for J; bases not matched to a gene: 12. The CDR3 has 15 residues. From germline, CDR1 is ENHRY and CDR2 SYGVKD. The sequence came from a human donor with multiple sclerosis. The donor label of this sample is uncertain. The V gene is TRBV10-3, the J gene TRBJ1-2, with 8 bases that match TRBD1. Sample: PBMCs. CDR3 DNA sequence: TGTGCCATCAGACAAGATTTGGACAGGGTAAATGGCTACACCTTC. Its protein product is CAIRQDLDRVNGYTF.